The clone carrying this TCR beta chain has only one observation. What it binds is not known. This entry comes from a study of CD8+ T cells in alopecia areata. Background on the study: Oral tofacitinib (5 to 10 mg twice daily) was administered to treated patients.

Once RNA had been extracted, it was reverse transcribed into cDNA to act as the sequencing template. Assay: immunoSEQ multiplex PCR; the TCRdb copy retains only in-frame clones and omits some. The data hold 150,000 or so clones, with nearly 55% observed a single time. The treatment was: oral pan-JAK inhibitor, 5-10 mg twice daily. Collected material from alopecia areata patients comprised lesional scalp punch biopsies and peripheral blood. Study-wide results and caveats: While tofacitinib was given, many expanded lesional clones persisted in scalp and blood.

V was shortened by 5 bases and J by 2 bases, with 10 bases between the two germline ends. Germline lookup yields CDR1 MNHEY and CDR2 SMNVEV (reference sequence). The CDR3 is made up of 14 amino acids. This specimen consisted of CD8+ T cells sorted from blood, obtained at week 4, from a patient treated with tofacitinib. The TCR comes from a human donor with alopecia areata. The chain is built from TRBV27 and TRBJ1-5; D remains ambiguous. The CDR3, as DNA: TGTGCCAGCAGTGTTATTGGGGGCAATCAGCCCCAGCATTTT. Its protein product is CASSVIGGNQPQHF.